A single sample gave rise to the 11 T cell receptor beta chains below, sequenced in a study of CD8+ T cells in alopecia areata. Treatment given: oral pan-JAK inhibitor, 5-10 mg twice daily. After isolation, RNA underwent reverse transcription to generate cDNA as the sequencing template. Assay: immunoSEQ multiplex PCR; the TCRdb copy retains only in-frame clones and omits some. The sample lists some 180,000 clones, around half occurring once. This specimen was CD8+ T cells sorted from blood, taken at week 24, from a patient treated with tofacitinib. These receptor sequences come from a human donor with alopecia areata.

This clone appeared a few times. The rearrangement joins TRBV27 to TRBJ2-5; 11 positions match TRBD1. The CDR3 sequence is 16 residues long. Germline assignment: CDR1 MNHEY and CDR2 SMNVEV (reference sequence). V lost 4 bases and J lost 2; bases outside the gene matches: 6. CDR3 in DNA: TGTGCCAGCAGTTCCCGGGACAGGGGGGTTCAAGAGACCCAGTACTTC. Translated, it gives CASSSRDRGVQETQYF.

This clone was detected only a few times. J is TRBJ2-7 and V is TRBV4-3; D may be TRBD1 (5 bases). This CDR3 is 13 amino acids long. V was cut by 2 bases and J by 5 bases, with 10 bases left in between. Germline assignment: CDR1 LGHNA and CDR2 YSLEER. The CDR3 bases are TGCGCCAGCAGCCAATCGACAGCTAACGAGCAGTACTTC. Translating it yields CASSQSTANEQYF.

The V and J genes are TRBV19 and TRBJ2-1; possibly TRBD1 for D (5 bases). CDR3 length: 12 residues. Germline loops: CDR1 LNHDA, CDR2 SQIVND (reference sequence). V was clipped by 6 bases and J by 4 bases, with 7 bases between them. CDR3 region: CASSPGYNEQFF. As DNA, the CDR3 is TGTGCCAGTAGCCCAGGGTACAATGAGCAGTTCTTC.

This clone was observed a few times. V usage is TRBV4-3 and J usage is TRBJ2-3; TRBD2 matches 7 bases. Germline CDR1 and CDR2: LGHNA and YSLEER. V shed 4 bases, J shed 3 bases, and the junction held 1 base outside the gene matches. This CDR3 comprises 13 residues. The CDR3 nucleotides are TGCGCCAGCAGCCGCGGGGGAACAGATACGCAGTATTTT. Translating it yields CASSRGGTDTQYF.

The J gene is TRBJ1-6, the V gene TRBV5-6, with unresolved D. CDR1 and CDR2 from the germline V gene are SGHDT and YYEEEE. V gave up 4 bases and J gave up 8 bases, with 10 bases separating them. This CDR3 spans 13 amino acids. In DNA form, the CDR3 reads TGTGCCAGCAGCCCGGGCGGTTATTCACCCCTCCACTTT. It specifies CASSPGGYSPLHF.

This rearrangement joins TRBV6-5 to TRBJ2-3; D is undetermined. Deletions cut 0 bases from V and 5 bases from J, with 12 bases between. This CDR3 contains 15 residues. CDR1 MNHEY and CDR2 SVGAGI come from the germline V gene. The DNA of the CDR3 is TGTGCCAGCAGTTACTCGGTTGGCTCGGGAGATACGCAGTATTTT. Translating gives CASSYSVGSGDTQYF.

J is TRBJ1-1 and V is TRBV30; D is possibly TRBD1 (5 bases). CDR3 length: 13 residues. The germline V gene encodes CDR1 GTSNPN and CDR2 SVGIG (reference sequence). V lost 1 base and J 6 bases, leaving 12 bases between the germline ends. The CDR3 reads CAWSGGVVAEAFF. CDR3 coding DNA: TGTGCCTGGAGTGGGGGGGTTGTTGCTGAAGCTTTCTTT.

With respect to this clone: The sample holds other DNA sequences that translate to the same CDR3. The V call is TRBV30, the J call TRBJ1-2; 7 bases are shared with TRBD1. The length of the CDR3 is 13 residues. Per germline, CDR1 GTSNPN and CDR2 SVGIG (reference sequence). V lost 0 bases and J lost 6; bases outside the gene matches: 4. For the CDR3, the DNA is TGTGCCTGGAGTGTAGCCAGGGGGGATGGCTACACCTTC. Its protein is CAWSVARGDGYTF.

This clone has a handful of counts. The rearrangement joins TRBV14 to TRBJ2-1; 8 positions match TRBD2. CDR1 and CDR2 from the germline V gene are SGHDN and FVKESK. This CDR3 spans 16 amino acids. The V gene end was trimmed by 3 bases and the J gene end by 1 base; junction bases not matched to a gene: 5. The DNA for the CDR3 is TGTGCCAGCAGCCACATGACTAGCGTGTCCTACAATGAGCAGTTCTTC. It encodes CASSHMTSVSYNEQFF.

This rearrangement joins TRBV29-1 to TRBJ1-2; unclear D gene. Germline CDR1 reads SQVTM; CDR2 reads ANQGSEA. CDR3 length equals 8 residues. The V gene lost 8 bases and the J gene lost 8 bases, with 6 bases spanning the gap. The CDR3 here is CSSEGYTF. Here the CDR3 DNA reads TGCAGCTCGGAGGGCTACACCTTC.

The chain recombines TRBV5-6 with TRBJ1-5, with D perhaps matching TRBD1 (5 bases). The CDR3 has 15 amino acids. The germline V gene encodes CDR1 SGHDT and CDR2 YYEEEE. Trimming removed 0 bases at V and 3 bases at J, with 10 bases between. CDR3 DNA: TGTGCCAGCAGCTTGGCCGGGACTCTCAATCAGCCCCAGCATTTT. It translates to CASSLAGTLNQPQHF.